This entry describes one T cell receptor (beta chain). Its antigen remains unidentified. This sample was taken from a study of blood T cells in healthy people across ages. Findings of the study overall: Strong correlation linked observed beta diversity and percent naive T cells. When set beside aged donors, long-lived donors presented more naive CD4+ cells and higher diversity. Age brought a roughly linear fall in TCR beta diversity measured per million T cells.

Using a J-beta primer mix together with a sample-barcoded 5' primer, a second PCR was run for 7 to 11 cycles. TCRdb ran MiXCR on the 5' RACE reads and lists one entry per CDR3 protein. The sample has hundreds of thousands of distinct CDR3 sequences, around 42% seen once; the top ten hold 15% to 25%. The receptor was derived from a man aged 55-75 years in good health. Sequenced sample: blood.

CDR3 in amino acids: CASSLLSGGRGNEQFF. The CDR3 nucleotides read TGCGCCAGCAGCTTACTTAGCGGGGGCCGGGGTAATGAGCAGTTCTTC. V gene TRBV5-1 combines with J gene TRBJ2-1; 9 nucleotides match TRBD2. The CDR3 is 16 residues long. The germline CDR1 and CDR2 sequences are SGHRS and YFSETQ. Unmatched junction bases numbered 10, after V lost 2 bases and J lost 7 bases.